Following are 27 T cell receptor beta chains from one sample sequenced in a study of T cell responses to AZD1222 COVID-19 vaccine. The assay was immunoSEQ multiplex PCR, and TCRdb's table has in-frame clones only and misses some. The table includes 50,000 to 65,000 clones, 81% detected once. The source was peripheral blood, collected 28 days after the second AZD1222 dose. Source of these receptors: an adult who received the AZD1222 COVID-19 vaccine.

V is TRBV9 and J is TRBJ2-5; 9 bases fit TRBD2. Losses at the gene ends were 1 base for V and 2 bases for J; bases not matched to a gene: 6. The CDR3 covers 16 residues. Germline V gene data show CDR1 as SGDLS and CDR2 as YYNGEE. In DNA form, the CDR3 reads TGTGCCAGCAGCGTAACTAGCGGGTCCGCTCAAGAGACCCAGTACTTC. It translates to CASSVTSGSAQETQYF.

The CDR3 DNA follows: TGTGCCTGGGAAGGGACAGGCAGGGGCTATGGCTACACCTTC. This encodes CAWEGTGRGYGYTF. This chain links TRBV30 with TRBJ1-2, with TRBD1 identical over 8 bases. CDR1 and CDR2 (germline): GTSNPN, SVGIG (reference sequence). The CDR3 has 14 amino acids. V gave up 5 bases and J gave up 4 bases; unmatched junction bases: 9.

This chain joins TRBV6-5 and TRBJ2-1; 9 bases are a match to TRBD2. Germline V gene sequence: CDR1 MNHEY, CDR2 SVGAGI. Losses at the gene ends were 6 bases for V and 10 bases for J; bases not matched to a gene: 13. There are 15 residues in the CDR3. The DNA of the CDR3 is TGTGCCAGCAGCCTAATCCTTAGCGGGAGCGGCGAGCAGTTCTTC. This sequence encodes CASSLILSGSGEQFF.

In this sample, this clone turned up a few times. The chain combines TRBV7-2 with TRBJ2-7; 8 bases line up with TRBD2. V lost 5 bases to trimming and J lost 4 bases; unmatched junction nucleotides: 7. Germline lookup yields CDR1 SGHTA and CDR2 FQGNSA. The CDR3 contains 14 residues. The CDR3 DNA reads TGTGCCAGCAGCCGGGTACGGGGGGGGTACGAGCAGTACTTC. Translated, it gives CASSRVRGGYEQYF.

This clone was seen at least ten times. CDR3 sequence: CSVDISGTYNEQFF. In DNA, the CDR3 is TGCAGCGTTGATATTAGCGGGACCTACAATGAGCAGTTCTTC. The J gene is TRBJ2-1, the V gene TRBV29-1; 8 nucleotides line up with TRBD2. This CDR3 comprises 14 residues. Per the germline V gene, CDR1 is SQVTM and CDR2 is ANQGSEA. J was trimmed by 2 bases and V by 3 bases; bases with no gene match: 3.

The chain uses TRBV5-5 and TRBJ1-3; no firm D call. Germline V gene sequence: CDR1 SGHKS, CDR2 YYEKEE (reference sequence). V was clipped by 4 bases and J by 4 bases, with 15 bases between them. The CDR3 loop spans 15 amino acids. CDR3 in DNA: TGTGCCAGCAGCACCGTAAAAAGCGCCGGAAACACCATATATTTT. The encoded protein is CASSTVKSAGNTIYF.

This clone was seen a handful of times. The chain couples TRBV29-1 to TRBJ1-1; possibly TRBD1 for D (6 bases). Germline CDR1 reads SQVTM; CDR2 reads ANQGSEA. The length of the CDR3 is 13 residues. V lost 7 bases to trimming and J lost 1 base, with 13 bases between them. The CDR3 DNA reads TGCAGCGCCCTAGGGGACAAGAACACTGAAGCTTTCTTT. Translated, it gives CSALGDKNTEAFF.

The chain is built from TRBV4-2 and TRBJ2-7, with 9 bases aligning to TRBD1. V dropped 8 bases and J dropped 5; count of bases not matched to a gene: 7. This CDR3 has 13 amino acids. Germline CDR1 LGHNA, CDR2 YNFKEQ. Here the CDR3 reads CASGDRGIDEQYF. The CDR3 coding sequence is TGTGCCAGCGGAGACAGGGGGATCGACGAGCAGTACTTC.

The V and J genes are TRBV27 and TRBJ2-5, with TRBD2 matching over 7 bases. J was trimmed by 5 bases and V by 7 bases; bases with no gene match: 7. Germline V gene sequence: CDR1 MNHEY, CDR2 SMNVEV (reference sequence). The CDR3 length is 13 residues. The CDR3 coding sequence is TGTGCCAGCAACAGCGGGAACGGGGAGACCCAGTACTTC. Translating gives CASNSGNGETQYF.

The rearrangement joins TRBV11-2 to TRBJ1-2; no firm D call. Trimming pared 4 bases from V and 2 bases from J, leaving 11 bases between. Germline-derived CDR1 and CDR2 are SGHAT and FQNNGV. This CDR3 has 14 residues. CDR3 bases: TGTGCCAGCAGCTCAGCGGGAGGCAACTATGGCTACACCTTC. Protein: CASSSAGGNYGYTF.

The chain carries TRBV20-1 and TRBJ1-1; D may be TRBD1 (5 bases). CDR1 DFQATT and CDR2 SNEGSKA come from the germline V gene (reference sequence). This CDR3 contains 14 residues. The germline V and J ends were trimmed by 3 bases and 2 bases, with 13 bases remaining between them. CDR3 DNA sequence: TGCAGTGCTAGTCCTGCAGGGTTTAACACTGAAGCTTTCTTT. As protein: CSASPAGFNTEAFF.

This rearrangement joins TRBV4-2 to TRBJ2-1; a weak D match, TRBD2 (6 bases). Germline CDR1 reads LGHNA; CDR2 reads YNFKEQ. V lost 1 base and J 7 bases, leaving 8 bases between the germline ends. The CDR3 sequence is 13 residues long. CDR3 coding DNA: TGTGCCAGCAGCCAAGTGCTAGCGAATGAGCAGTTCTTC. Translated, it gives CASSQVLANEQFF.

The chain combines TRBV7-2 with TRBJ2-3; 8 bases are shared with TRBD2. After removal of 1 base from V and 3 bases from J, the junction contained 12 bases not matched to a gene. Germline assignment: CDR1 SGHTA and CDR2 FQGNSA. The CDR3 sequence is 18 residues long. This CDR3 reads CASSLGRLGGRLTDTQYF. Here the CDR3 DNA reads TGTGCCAGCAGCTTAGGCCGACTTGGCGGGAGGTTAACAGATACGCAGTATTTT.

This rearrangement joins TRBV2 to TRBJ1-5; no clear D. This CDR3 contains 14 residues. CDR1 is SNHLY and CDR2 is FYNNEI in the germline V gene. The germline V and J ends were trimmed by 3 bases and 7 bases, with 13 bases remaining between them. The CDR3 sequence is CASSDYAVLQPQHF. CDR3 in DNA: TGTGCCAGCAGTGATTATGCAGTGCTACAGCCCCAGCATTTT.

The rearrangement joins TRBV27 to TRBJ1-1; maybe TRBD1 (6 bases). The CDR3 consists of 14 residues. Trimming pared 4 bases from V and 11 bases from J, leaving 20 bases between. Germline CDR1 reads MNHEY; CDR2 reads SMNVEV (reference sequence). The CDR3 DNA reads as TGTGCCAGCAGTTCCCTGGGGGCCCTGTGGGCCGCTTTCTTT. Residues: CASSSLGALWAAFF.

The chain recombines TRBV27 with TRBJ1-6, with 9 positions matching TRBD1. The CDR3 has 15 residues. Germline lookup yields CDR1 MNHEY and CDR2 SMNVEV (reference sequence). The V gene end was trimmed by 3 bases and the J gene end by 7 bases; junction bases not matched to a gene: 4. The CDR3, as DNA: TGTGCCAGCAGTTTCGGGGACAGGGTAAATTCACCCCTCCACTTT. Encoded protein: CASSFGDRVNSPLHF.

This chain joins TRBV10-3 and TRBJ2-7; 7 bases map to TRBD1. J was trimmed by 2 bases and V by 5 bases; bases with no gene match: 6. This CDR3 region has 14 residues. In germline, CDR1 is ENHRY, CDR2 SYGVKD. Here the CDR3 reads CAISLLDRTYEQYF. In nucleotides, the CDR3 is TGTGCCATCAGTTTGCTGGACAGGACCTACGAGCAGTACTTC.

The chain uses TRBV7-8 and TRBJ1-6, with 8 bases that match TRBD1. V shed 3 bases and J 7 bases; nucleotides not matched to a gene: 8. The CDR3 is 16 residues long. Germline V gene lookup returns CDR1 SGHVS and CDR2 FQNEAQ. The CDR3, as DNA: TGTGCCAGCAGCTTCTCGAACAGGGGGTTAAATTCACCCCTCCACTTT. Encoded protein: CASSFSNRGLNSPLHF.

The chain carries TRBV2 and TRBJ2-2; 8 positions match TRBD1. This CDR3 is 15 amino acids long. Germline lookup yields CDR1 SNHLY and CDR2 FYNNEI. With V trimmed by 6 bases and J by 4 bases, 7 bases remained unmatched. CDR3 in DNA: TGTGCCAGCAGCTACCGGGGACAGGCCACCGGGGAGCTGTTTTTT. Its translation is CASSYRGQATGELFF.

The chain combines TRBV7-2 with TRBJ2-7, with TRBD2 matching over 11 bases. There are 15 residues in the CDR3. V shed 6 bases and J 5 bases; nucleotides not matched to a gene: 9. CDR1 and CDR2 from the germline V gene are SGHTA and FQGNSA. CDR3 amino acids: CASSRVAGGPDEQYF. CDR3 in DNA: TGTGCCAGCAGTCGAGTAGCGGGAGGGCCAGACGAGCAGTACTTC.

The V call is TRBV11-2, the J call TRBJ2-1, with D perhaps matching TRBD2 (5 bases). The CDR3 spans 15 residues. Germline lookup yields CDR1 SGHAT and CDR2 FQNNGV. Trimming pared 2 bases from V and 0 bases from J, leaving 8 bases between. CDR3 amino acids: CASSLSGSSYNEQFF. DNA for the CDR3: TGTGCCAGCAGCTTAAGCGGAAGCTCCTACAATGAGCAGTTCTTC.

The chain uses TRBV19 and TRBJ2-7; 10 bases match TRBD1. V was pared by 3 bases and J by 4 bases, with 24 bases of the junction left unmatched. This CDR3 is built from 21 residues. The germline gives CDR1 LNHDA, CDR2 SQIVND (reference sequence). DNA for the CDR3: TGTGCCAGTAGTATGGATTTGGGCCCGGGACAGGGGTTCTCACTACCTTACGAGCAGTACTTC. It translates to CASSMDLGPGQGFSLPYEQYF.

V gene TRBV14 combines with J gene TRBJ1-4; 9 bases map to TRBD1. The V segment lost 5 bases and the J segment 7 bases; nucleotides outside the gene matches: 8. The germline V gene encodes CDR1 SGHDN and CDR2 FVKESK. The CDR3 extends over 15 amino acids. The CDR3, as DNA: TGTGCCAGCAGCACAAACAGGGGGCTTTCTGAAAAACTGTTTTTT. Encoded protein: CASSTNRGLSEKLFF.

This clone rates as large. The chain recombines TRBV7-9 with TRBJ1-1; D gene uncertain. The V gene lost 4 bases and the J gene lost 5 bases, with 17 bases spanning the gap. CDR1 is SEHNR and CDR2 is FQNEAQ in the germline V gene (reference sequence). This CDR3 is 15 amino acids long. This chain's CDR3 is CASSYPAGVGTEAFF. The CDR3 DNA is TGTGCCAGCAGCTACCCGGCGGGTGTAGGTACTGAAGCTTTCTTT.

The chain combines TRBV7-2 with TRBJ2-7, with 7 bases that match TRBD2. Germline loops: CDR1 SGHTA, CDR2 FQGNSA. The junction had 6 bases not matched to a gene; V was cut back by 0 bases and J by 4 bases. CDR3 length: 15 residues. The CDR3 DNA reads TGTGCCAGCAGCTTAGCAAGTTCGGGAGGATACGAGCAGTACTTC. It is translated as CASSLASSGGYEQYF.

This clone came up once. This chain uses TRBV10-2 with TRBJ1-3; D perhaps matches TRBD1 (5 bases). Trimming pared 2 bases from V and 0 bases from J, leaving 11 bases between. The CDR3 runs to 16 residues. Germline CDR1 is WSHSY and CDR2 is SAAADI. Here the CDR3 DNA reads TGCGCCAGCAGTGAGCCTCGGGGACGCTCTGGAAACACCATATATTTT. Its protein is CASSEPRGRSGNTIYF.

The chain recombines TRBV27 with TRBJ2-7; TRBD1 aligns across 7 bases. The V gene end was trimmed by 3 bases and the J gene end by 6 bases; junction bases not matched to a gene: 11. The germline CDR1 and CDR2 sequences are MNHEY and SMNVEV (reference sequence). This CDR3 is built from 15 residues. The CDR3 protein is CASSLGAGGLGEQYF. The CDR3 nucleotides read TGTGCCAGCAGTTTGGGGGCAGGGGGTTTGGGCGAGCAGTACTTC.